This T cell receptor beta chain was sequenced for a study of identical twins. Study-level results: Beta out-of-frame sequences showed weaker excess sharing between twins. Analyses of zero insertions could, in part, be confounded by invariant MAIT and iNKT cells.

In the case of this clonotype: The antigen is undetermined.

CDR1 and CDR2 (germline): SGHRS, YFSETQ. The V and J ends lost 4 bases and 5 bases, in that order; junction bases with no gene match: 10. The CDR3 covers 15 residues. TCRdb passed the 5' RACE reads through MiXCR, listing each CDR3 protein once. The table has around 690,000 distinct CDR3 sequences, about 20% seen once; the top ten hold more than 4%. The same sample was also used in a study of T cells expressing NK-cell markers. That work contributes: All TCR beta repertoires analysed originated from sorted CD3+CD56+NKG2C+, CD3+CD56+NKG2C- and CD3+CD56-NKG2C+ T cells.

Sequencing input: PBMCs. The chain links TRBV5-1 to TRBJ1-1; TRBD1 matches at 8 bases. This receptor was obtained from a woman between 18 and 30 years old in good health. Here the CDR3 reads CASSPLQGGGTEAFF. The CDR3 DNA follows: TGCGCCAGCAGCCCGCTACAGGGGGGAGGAACTGAAGCTTTCTTT.